This TCR beta chain was captured in a study of OX40 agonist ivuxolimab in advanced cancers. At the level of the study: Clinicians treated patients with ivuxolimab, an agonistic anti-OX40 (CD134) antibody.

This clone was detected only once. J gave up 4 bases and V 4 bases, and 10 bases lay outside the gene matches. The CDR3 totals 16 residues. Germline V lookup: CDR1 SGDLS, CDR2 YYNGEE. Here immunoSEQ multiplex PCR was the method, and the copy in TCRdb shows in-frame clones only, minus some. The table shows about 59,000 clones, with 85% occurring only once. The sequence came from an adult with an advanced solid tumor such as melanoma, head and neck, liver or kidney cancer. This specimen was CD4+ or CD8+ T cells sorted from blood, taken in a trial of the OX40 agonist ivuxolimab. V usage is TRBV9 and J usage is TRBJ1-2, with 10 positions matching TRBD1. The CDR3, as DNA: TGTGCCAGCAGCCCGGGGGTGGGGACAGGGGCCTATGGCTACACCTTC. As protein: CASSPGVGTGAYGYTF.